One sample yielded the 31 T cell receptor beta chains listed below, sequenced in a study of shared clonotypes between healthy human individuals. Assay: immunoSEQ multiplex PCR; the TCRdb copy retains only in-frame clones and omits some. This table has 2 million to 2.5 million clones, 85% to 95% appearing once. Input material: naive CD4+ T cells from PBMCs. Subset in this sample: CD45RA+ positively selected. The receptors derive from a man aged 18 to 35 in good health. Some clones in this sample may be carry-over from other donors' samples.

The chain couples TRBV5-1 to TRBJ2-7; the D gene is possibly TRBD2 (5 bases). Trimming removed 3 bases from V and 1 base from J, with 14 bases in between. Per the germline V gene, CDR1 is SGHRS and CDR2 is YFSETQ. The CDR3 runs 15 residues. The CDR3 nucleotides read TGCGCCAGCAGCTCAAACCGGGATCCTTCCTACGAGCAGTACTTC. Protein: CASSSNRDPSYEQYF.

This chain uses TRBV28 with TRBJ1-3; no firm D call. V was pared by 2 bases and J by 0 bases, with 11 bases between. The CDR3 covers 16 residues. Germline V gives CDR1 MDHEN, CDR2 SYDVKM. The CDR3 nucleotides read TGTGCCAGCAGTTTAGTAGAGGCCGACTCTGGAAACACCATATATTTT. As protein: CASSLVEADSGNTIYF.

The chain links TRBV5-5 to TRBJ2-3, with no clear D. Trimming took off 4 bases at V and 3 bases at J, with 9 bases between the two ends. The CDR3 contains 13 residues. Germline CDR1 is SGHKS and CDR2 is YYEKEE (reference sequence). The CDR3 region is CASSPVWTDTQYF. For the CDR3, the DNA is TGTGCCAGCAGCCCGGTTTGGACAGATACGCAGTATTTT.

The V and J genes are TRBV27 and TRBJ2-1; 7 nucleotides agree with TRBD1. Germline V gene data show CDR1 as MNHEY and CDR2 as SMNVEV (reference sequence). The CDR3 totals 15 residues. J lost 0 bases, V lost 5 bases, and 4 bases had no gene match. The CDR3 region is CASSVTGYSYNEQFF. In DNA form, the CDR3 reads TGTGCCAGCAGTGTGACAGGGTACTCCTACAATGAGCAGTTCTTC.

The chain combines TRBV6-4 with TRBJ1-5, with 7 bases identical to TRBD1. Germline trimming cut 7 bases from V and 7 bases from J; bases unmatched to any gene: 13. Germline CDR1 and CDR2: MRHNA and SNTAGT. The CDR3 has 15 amino acids. The CDR3 nucleotides are TGTGCCAGCATGAGACAGGGACGGTTGGGGCAGCCCCAGCATTTT. It yields the protein CASMRQGRLGQPQHF.

V is TRBV7-3 and J is TRBJ2-2, with 9 nucleotides matching TRBD2. V gave up 5 bases and J gave up 3 bases; unmatched junction bases: 4. This CDR3 has 15 residues. In germline, CDR1 is SGHTA, CDR2 FQGTGA. Here the CDR3 reads CASSGIAGDTGELFF. The CDR3 region has the DNA TGTGCCAGCAGCGGTATAGCGGGAGACACCGGGGAGCTGTTTTTT.

V is TRBV5-6 and J is TRBJ1-1, with no clear D. CDR1 SGHDT and CDR2 YYEEEE come from the germline V gene. CDR3 size: 15 residues. V dropped 2 bases and J dropped 1 base, with 12 bases sitting between them. The CDR3 protein is CASSFFGSPNTEAFF. The CDR3 DNA follows: TGTGCCAGCAGCTTTTTCGGCAGCCCGAACACTGAAGCTTTCTTT.

The V and J genes are TRBV4-3 and TRBJ2-1, with 8 bases matching TRBD2. The CDR3 extends over 17 amino acids. Germline-derived CDR1 and CDR2 are LGHNA and YSLEER. The junction had 5 bases not matched to a gene; V was cut back by 1 base and J by 0 bases. CDR3 sequence (DNA): TGCGCCAGCAGCCAAGGTAGACTAGCGAACTCCTACAATGAGCAGTTCTTC. Translation gives CASSQGRLANSYNEQFF.

The chain carries TRBV9 and TRBJ1-1; D is uncertain. Trimming stripped 2 bases from V and 5 bases from J, with 10 bases between. Germline assignment: CDR1 SGDLS and CDR2 YYNGEE. This CDR3 region has 13 residues. CDR3 sequence reads: CASSVRGKTEAFF. The CDR3 DNA sequence: TGTGCCAGCAGCGTTCGGGGTAAAACTGAAGCTTTCTTT.

V gene TRBV5-4 combines with J gene TRBJ1-1, with 9 bases that match TRBD1. The germline V gene has CDR1 SGHNT and CDR2 YYREEE (reference sequence). V shed 4 bases, J shed 4 bases, and the junction held 8 bases outside the gene matches. The CDR3 is 15 amino acids. The CDR3 nucleotides are TGTGCCAGCAGCGCCGGGACAGGGCGAGTCACTGAAGCTTTCTTT. Protein: CASSAGTGRVTEAFF.

The rearrangement joins TRBV18 to TRBJ2-2; D ambiguous. The CDR3 extends over 17 amino acids. CDR1 and CDR2 (germline): KGHSH, LQKENI. The ends were cut back, 3 bases at V and 5 bases at J, with 19 bases in the middle. Written as DNA, the CDR3 is TGTGCCAGCTCACCGAAAATAGACGGGCTGGGGACCGGGGAGCTGTTTTTT. It codes for CASSPKIDGLGTGELFF.

The rearrangement links TRBV28 to TRBJ1-2, with a weak D call TRBD1 (6 bases). The CDR3 is made up of 14 amino acids. Germline V gene lookup returns CDR1 MDHEN and CDR2 SYDVKM. V lost 2 bases and J 3 bases, leaving 10 bases between the germline ends. Written as DNA, the CDR3 is TGTGCCAGCAGTTTAGGGGGGCGAGACTATGGCTACACCTTC. Amino acids: CASSLGGRDYGYTF.

The V call is TRBV27, the J call TRBJ2-7; TRBD2 matches 11 bases. This CDR3 has 15 amino acids. Germline CDR1 and CDR2: MNHEY and SMNVEV (reference sequence). V shed 6 bases, J shed 4 bases, and the junction held 8 bases outside the gene matches. CDR3 protein: CASSRNSGRGYEQYF. Here the CDR3 DNA reads TGTGCCAGCAGCCGGAATAGCGGGAGGGGGTACGAGCAGTACTTC.

The chain couples TRBV5-1 to TRBJ2-2; D gene ambiguous. Between the trimmed V and J ends, which lost 4 bases and 1 base, there was a span of 29 bases. Germline CDR1 is SGHRS and CDR2 is YFSETQ. The CDR3 length is 21 residues. The DNA of the CDR3 is TGCGCCAGCAGCCGTTGGAGTAACCTGGCGTCCCGGAAAAAGAACACCGGGGAGCTGTTTTTT. This encodes CASSRWSNLASRKKNTGELFF.

The chain uses TRBV28 and TRBJ1-1, with 9 bases that match TRBD1. The CDR3 is 15 residues long. Germline assignment: CDR1 MDHEN and CDR2 SYDVKM. V was pared by 4 bases and J by 11 bases, with 14 bases of the junction left unmatched. The chain's CDR3 is CASSSQPGTGLTAFF. The CDR3, as DNA: TGTGCCAGCAGTTCGCAACCCGGGACAGGGTTGACGGCTTTCTTT.

The genes are TRBV28 and TRBJ2-3; no definite D call. The CDR3 is made up of 13 amino acids. Germline V gene sequence: CDR1 MDHEN, CDR2 SYDVKM. Trimming removed 4 bases from V and 2 bases from J, with 7 bases in between. CDR3 nucleotide sequence: TGTGCCAGCAGTTCCTTACCCACAGATACGCAGTATTTT. It is translated as CASSSLPTDTQYF.

The rearrangement links TRBV5-1 to TRBJ2-3; 9 positions match TRBD1. Germline CDR1 is SGHRS and CDR2 is YFSETQ. This CDR3 has 14 residues. The ends lost 5 bases at V and 4 bases at J; junction bases unmatched: 5. In DNA, the CDR3 is TGCGCCAGCAGGACAGGGGGTGGCGCAGATACGCAGTATTTT. The encoded protein is CASRTGGGADTQYF.

This sequence joins TRBV5-6 and TRBJ2-7; 8 positions agree with TRBD1. V was pared by 2 bases and J by 0 bases, with 4 bases of the junction left unmatched. The germline gives CDR1 SGHDT, CDR2 YYEEEE. The CDR3 sequence is 15 residues long. DNA of the CDR3: TGTGCCAGCAGCTTATACAGGGGGAGCTCCTACGAGCAGTACTTC. It codes for CASSLYRGSSYEQYF.

In this sample, this clone turned up once. The rearrangement uses TRBV2 and TRBJ1-1, with D perhaps matching TRBD1 (5 bases). The CDR3 spans 13 residues. Trimming pared 6 bases from V and 2 bases from J, leaving 10 bases between. Germline V gene lookup returns CDR1 SNHLY and CDR2 FYNNEI. The CDR3 loop reads CASRRQINTEAFF. The CDR3 nucleotides read TGTGCCAGCAGACGACAGATTAACACTGAAGCTTTCTTT.

The rearrangement links TRBV6-1 to TRBJ2-5; TRBD1 matches 9 bases. The CDR3 has 13 residues. Germline assignment: CDR1 MNHNS and CDR2 SASEGT. V shed 4 bases, J shed 6 bases, and the junction held 3 bases outside the gene matches. The CDR3 DNA follows: TGTGCCAGCAGTGGGGGACAGGGACAGACCCAGTACTTC. It codes for CASSGGQGQTQYF.

This clone was observed a handful of times. This chain connects TRBV9 to TRBJ2-3, with D possibly TRBD1 on 5 matching bases. V was pared by 0 bases and J by 0 bases, with 11 bases between. CDR1 is SGDLS and CDR2 is YYNGEE in the germline V gene. There are 16 residues in the CDR3. CDR3 coding DNA: TGTGCCAGCAGCGTAGAGGGGCAGACTAGCACAGATACGCAGTATTTT. It is translated as CASSVEGQTSTDTQYF.

Comments on this clone: The identical CDR3 is also encoded by other nucleotide sequences in the sample. The chain joins TRBV15 to TRBJ2-1; D gene ambiguous. This CDR3 contains 12 residues. Trimming stripped 1 base from V and 6 bases from J, with 4 bases between. Germline V gene data show CDR1 as LNHNV and CDR2 as YYDKDF (reference sequence). The CDR3 loop reads CATSRGVNEQFF. CDR3 sequence (DNA): TGTGCCACCAGCAGAGGGGTCAATGAGCAGTTCTTC.

V gene TRBV7-9 combines with J gene TRBJ2-2; TRBD1 is a possible D gene (6 bases). The V end was cut by 5 bases, the J end by 4 bases, with 17 bases between. Germline CDR1 is SEHNR and CDR2 is FQNEAQ (reference sequence). CDR3 size: 16 residues. The CDR3 DNA reads TGTGCCAGCAGCACCTCGGGGAAACAGGGCACCGGGGAGCTGTTTTTT. Its protein product is CASSTSGKQGTGELFF. Based on the CDR3 plus reference TRBV7-9 and TRBJ2-2, the full variable domain is DTGVSQNPRHKITKRGQNVTFRCDPISEHNRLYWYRQTLGQGPEFLTYFQNEAQLEKSRLLSDRFSAERPKGSFSTLEIQRTEQGDSAMYLCASSTSGKQGTGELFFGEGSRLTVL.

The count of this clone is one. The chain links TRBV15 to TRBJ2-2; TRBD2 agrees at 10 bases. This CDR3 contains 20 residues. V lost 1 base and J lost 0; bases outside the gene matches: 11. Per the germline V gene, CDR1 is LNHNV and CDR2 is YYDKDF (reference sequence). As DNA, the CDR3 is TGTGCCACCAGCAGAGTAGGGGGACTAGCGTACATCGCGAACACCGGGGAGCTGTTTTTT. Protein: CATSRVGGLAYIANTGELFF.

The chain joins TRBV15 to TRBJ2-2; possibly TRBD2 for D (5 bases). V dropped 1 base and J dropped 5 bases, with 14 bases sitting between them. Germline loops: CDR1 LNHNV, CDR2 YYDKDF (reference sequence). The CDR3 has 16 residues. The CDR3 coding sequence is TGTGCCACCAGCAGAGTGCCTACCTGGGAGACCGGGGAGCTGTTTTTT. Translating it yields CATSRVPTWETGELFF. The variable domain in full, completed from reference TRBV15 and TRBJ2-2, reads DAMVIQNPRYQVTQFGKPVTLSCSQTLNHNVMYWYQQKSSQAPKLLFHYYDKDFNNEADTPDNFQSRRPNTSFCFLDIRSPGLGDTAMYLCATSRVPTWETGELFFGEGSRLTVL.

The chain joins TRBV2 to TRBJ2-3; 9 nucleotides match TRBD1. The CDR3 runs to 15 residues. Unmatched junction bases numbered 6, after V lost 4 bases and J lost 4 bases. The V gene's germline CDR1 is SNHLY and CDR2 FYNNEI. The CDR3 region is CASSAPGQGSDTQYF. The CDR3, as DNA: TGTGCCAGCAGTGCGCCGGGACAGGGCTCAGATACGCAGTATTTT.

This clone appeared a single time. The CDR3 nucleotides read TGTGCCAGTAGTCCCCCCGGACAGTATGGCTACACCTTC. Translating gives CASSPPGQYGYTF. This chain joins TRBV19 and TRBJ1-2, with D possibly TRBD1 on 6 matching bases. The CDR3 consists of 13 residues. Trimming cost V 5 bases and J 5 bases, with 12 bases left between them. From germline, CDR1 is LNHDA and CDR2 SQIVND (reference sequence).

A remark on this clone: This sample includes further DNA sequences coding for the same CDR3. The rearrangement uses TRBV29-1 and TRBJ2-7; 7 nucleotides match TRBD2. There are 12 residues in the CDR3. Germline V gene sequence: CDR1 SQVTM, CDR2 ANQGSEA. Germline trimming cut 6 bases from V and 2 bases from J; bases unmatched to any gene: 4. CDR3 sequence: CSVGRGTYEQYF. CDR3 DNA: TGCAGCGTCGGGCGGGGGACCTACGAGCAGTACTTC.

The J gene is TRBJ2-5, the V gene TRBV7-6; TRBD2 matches at 10 bases. Germline CDR1 reads SGHVS; CDR2 reads FNYEAQ. V lost 6 bases and J lost 5; bases outside the gene matches: 12. The CDR3 spans 16 residues. CDR3 residues: CASSPSLAGGAETQYF. The CDR3 region has the DNA TGTGCCAGCAGTCCCTCCTTAGCGGGAGGTGCGGAGACCCAGTACTTC.

CDR3 loop: CASSLERGYEQYF. The CDR3 nucleotides are TGTGCCAGCAGTTTGGAAAGGGGATACGAGCAGTACTTC. This chain links TRBV27 with TRBJ2-7, with D possibly matching TRBD1 (5 bases). This CDR3 is 13 amino acids long. CDR1 is MNHEY, CDR2 SMNVEV, per germline (reference sequence). V lost 3 bases to trimming and J lost 4 bases, with 10 bases between them.

This clone was recorded once. Written as DNA, the CDR3 is TGTGCCAGCAGGCGTACTACGTACGAGCAGTACTTC. It encodes CASRRTTYEQYF. The rearrangement uses TRBV28 and TRBJ2-7; D gene uncertain. The CDR3 covers 12 residues. CDR1 and CDR2 (germline): MDHEN, SYDVKM. The V end was cut by 6 bases, the J end by 4 bases, with 10 bases between.